The 22 T cell receptor beta chains below come from one sample, sequenced in a study of CD8 T cells in Susac syndrome. Random hexamers served to reverse transcribe roughly 0.45 to 1 ug RNA. TCRdb re-analysed the immunoSEQ multiplex PCR reads in MiXCR, keeping a single row per CDR3 protein. This sample carries 150,000 to 200,000 distinct CDR3 sequences, roughly 92% of them seen once, and the ten largest clones take under 0.095%. The sample taken for sequencing was CD4+ T cells from PBMCs. The receptor source for this set is a human donor with multiple sclerosis.

This clonotype showed up just once. The chain employs TRBV4-2 and TRBJ2-3, with 11 bases aligning to TRBD2. Germline-derived CDR1 and CDR2 are LGHNA and YNFKEQ. V dropped 4 bases and J dropped 0; count of bases not matched to a gene: 15. This CDR3 is built from 20 residues. The CDR3 here is CASSRTNGLAGAASTDTQYF. The CDR3 nucleotides read TGTGCCAGCAGCCGCACTAACGGACTAGCGGGCGCAGCTAGCACAGATACGCAGTATTTT.

This chain uses TRBV5-4 with TRBJ1-2; a possible D gene is TRBD1 (5 bases). The CDR3 runs 15 residues. The germline gives CDR1 SGHNT, CDR2 YYREEE (reference sequence). V was clipped by 0 bases and J by 6 bases, with 15 bases between them. CDR3 amino acids: CASSLDGGEMDGYTF. Written as DNA, the CDR3 is TGTGCCAGCAGCTTGGACGGAGGGGAGATGGATGGCTACACCTTC.

The chain joins TRBV3-1 to TRBJ2-3, with a tentative D call TRBD1 (6 bases). Between the trimmed V and J ends, which lost 5 bases and 2 bases, there was a span of 17 bases. From germline, CDR1 is LGHDT and CDR2 YNNKEL (reference sequence). This CDR3 is built from 16 residues. Written as DNA, the CDR3 is TGTGCCAGCAGCACTCACCGGGACATATTCACAGATACGCAGTATTTT. Protein: CASSTHRDIFTDTQYF.

The chain recombines TRBV30 with TRBJ2-2; 9 bases match TRBD1. Trimming removed 3 bases from V and 4 bases from J; junction bases left unmatched: 12. CDR1 and CDR2 (germline): GTSNPN, SVGIG (reference sequence). The CDR3 totals 17 residues. The CDR3 nucleotides read TGTGCCTGGAGCCCAAAAGGGGGACAGGGATTCACCGGGGAGCTGTTTTTT. Translating it yields CAWSPKGGQGFTGELFF.

The chain is built from TRBV19 and TRBJ1-5, with TRBD1 identical over 7 bases. V trimming: 5 bases; J trimming: 4 bases; junction bases outside the gene matches: 5. The CDR3 spans 14 residues. Germline V lookup: CDR1 LNHDA, CDR2 SQIVND (reference sequence). The CDR3 loop reads CASSVRDRNQPQHF. The CDR3 DNA reads TGTGCCAGTAGTGTCCGGGACAGAAATCAGCCCCAGCATTTT. Supplemented by reference TRBV19 and TRBJ1-5, the full variable domain reads DGGITQSPKYLFRKEGQNVTLSCEQNLNHDAMYWYRQDPGQGLRLIYYSQIVNDFQKGDIAEGYSVSREKKESFPLTVTSAQKNPTAFYLCASSVRDRNQPQHFGDGTRLSIL.

This clonotype was observed a single time. The rearrangement joins TRBV5-1 to TRBJ2-5, with a weak D call TRBD1 (6 bases). The CDR3 has 15 residues. Germline V gives CDR1 SGHRS, CDR2 YFSETQ. Trimming stripped 0 bases from V and 2 bases from J, with 11 bases between. CDR3 sequence (DNA): TGCGCCAGCAGCTTGGTTCGGCAGGGGCAAGAGACCCAGTACTTC. This codes for CASSLVRQGQETQYF.

The chain recombines TRBV30 with TRBJ2-1; the D gene is possibly TRBD2 (5 bases). CDR1 GTSNPN and CDR2 SVGIG come from the germline V gene (reference sequence). The length of the CDR3 is 11 residues. Deletions cut 3 bases from V and 10 bases from J, with 10 bases between. The CDR3 region is CAWSARLEQFF. The CDR3 region has the DNA TGTGCCTGGAGCGCTAGACTAGAGCAGTTCTTC.

The chain recombines TRBV5-1 with TRBJ2-4; 8 nucleotides match TRBD2. Germline V gene data show CDR1 as SGHRS and CDR2 as YFSETQ. V shed 7 bases and J 6 bases; nucleotides not matched to a gene: 12. The CDR3 sequence is 15 residues long. CDR3 bases: TGCGCCAGCGCCTCCTTAGCGGGGTTCGGAAACATTCAGTACTTC. Its protein is CASASLAGFGNIQYF. The full variable domain, completed using reference TRBV5-1 and TRBJ2-4, is KAGVTQTPRYLIKTRGQQVTLSCSPISGHRSVSWYQQTPGQGLQFLFEYFSETQRNKGNFPGRFSGRQFSNSRSEMNVSTLELGDSALYLCASASLAGFGNIQYFGAGTRLSVL.

This clonotype showed up just once. The V gene is TRBV18, the J gene TRBJ2-3; no definite D call. Trimming took off 5 bases at V and 4 bases at J, with 13 bases between the two ends. The germline CDR1 and CDR2 sequences are KGHSH and LQKENI. This CDR3 spans 14 amino acids. This CDR3 is CASSASGPPDTQYF. Here the CDR3 DNA reads TGTGCCAGCTCAGCATCCGGACCCCCAGATACGCAGTATTTT. Based on the CDR3 plus reference TRBV18 and TRBJ2-3, the full variable domain is NAGVMQNPRHLVRRRGQEARLRCSPMKGHSHVYWYRQLPEEGLKFMVYLQKENIIDESGMPKERFSAEFPKEGPSILRIQQVVRGDSAAYFCASSASGPPDTQYFGPGTRLTVL.

The rearrangement uses TRBV7-2 and TRBJ1-3, with a tentative D call TRBD1 (5 bases). The V and J ends lost 1 base and 3 bases respectively, with 10 bases between them. The germline gives CDR1 SGHTA, CDR2 FQGNSA. The CDR3 has 15 residues. The CDR3 loop reads CASSLGGIGGNTIYF. DNA of the CDR3: TGTGCCAGCAGCTTAGGGGGCATCGGTGGAAACACCATATATTTT.

The genes are TRBV19 and TRBJ1-2; TRBD1 agrees at 10 bases. Germline V gene sequence: CDR1 LNHDA, CDR2 SQIVND (reference sequence). This CDR3 region has 14 residues. J gave up 4 bases and V 4 bases, and 3 bases lay outside the gene matches. As DNA, the CDR3 is TGTGCCAGTAGTAGCCGGGACAGGGGCTATGGCTACACCTTC. It yields the protein CASSSRDRGYGYTF.

This clonotype was seen once. The chain has TRBV24-1 and TRBJ2-3, with D unresolved. V lost 5 bases and J 2 bases, leaving 13 bases between the germline ends. CDR3 length: 15 residues. Germline V gene data show CDR1 as KGHDR and CDR2 as SFDVKD. The CDR3 protein is CATSGRTIHTDTQYF. CDR3 nucleotides: TGTGCCACCAGTGGTCGGACGATCCACACAGATACGCAGTATTTT.

The V gene is TRBV5-1, the J gene TRBJ1-1, with a tentative D call TRBD1 (6 bases). Deletions cut 4 bases from V and 5 bases from J, with 15 bases between. CDR1 and CDR2 from the germline V gene are SGHRS and YFSETQ. The CDR3 contains 14 residues. The CDR3 DNA follows: TGCGCCAGCAGCATCCAACAGGGAAGTACTGAAGCTTTCTTT. Translation gives CASSIQQGSTEAFF.

J is TRBJ2-5 and V is TRBV23-1, with D unresolved. TRBV23-1 is an ORF, with its function uncertain. V was cut by 0 bases and J by 2 bases, with 16 bases left in between. CDR3 length: 17 amino acids. The CDR3 here is CASSQSQRLWGQETQYF. The CDR3 DNA follows: TGCGCCAGCAGTCAATCCCAGAGATTATGGGGTCAAGAGACCCAGTACTTC.

This chain connects TRBV20-1 to TRBJ2-7; 15 bases are a match to TRBD2. This CDR3 has 14 residues. The trim removed 0 bases at V and 6 bases at J, leaving 0 bases unmatched. Germline V CDR1 and CDR2: DFQATT, SNEGSKA (reference sequence). Here the CDR3 reads CSAREGLAGGEQYF. The CDR3 coding sequence is TGCAGTGCTAGAGAGGGACTAGCGGGGGGCGAGCAGTACTTC.

The chain recombines TRBV19 with TRBJ1-5; no firm D call. CDR3 length equals 16 residues. Trimming shortened V by 2 bases and J by 5 bases, and 16 bases separated the two germline ends. Germline lookup yields CDR1 LNHDA and CDR2 SQIVND (reference sequence). The CDR3 DNA sequence: TGTGCCAGTAGTATATTCAGGCAAATTAGAGATCAGCCCCAGCATTTT. This gives the protein CASSIFRQIRDQPQHF.

V gene TRBV24-1 combines with J gene TRBJ2-1, with D perhaps matching TRBD2 (6 bases). The CDR3 loop spans 13 amino acids. Germline values: CDR1 KGHDR, CDR2 SFDVKD. V was pared by 5 bases and J by 9 bases, with 13 bases between. The CDR3 is CATSAPGRPEQFF. CDR3 nucleotide sequence: TGTGCCACCAGTGCCCCGGGGAGGCCTGAGCAGTTCTTC.

V usage is TRBV28 and J usage is TRBJ1-2, with 7 bases lining up with TRBD1. Trimming at V came to 3 bases and at J to 8 bases, leaving 9 bases not matched to a gene. This CDR3 comprises 14 residues. Germline V lookup: CDR1 MDHEN, CDR2 SYDVKM. The CDR3 here is CASSLGRGLEGYTF. DNA for the CDR3: TGTGCCAGCAGTTTGGGGAGGGGGCTAGAAGGCTACACCTTC.

The chain joins TRBV11-1 to TRBJ2-3; the D is unclear. This CDR3 spans 16 amino acids. CDR1 and CDR2 (germline): SGHAT, FQDESV (reference sequence). V gave up 3 bases and J gave up 0 bases, with 13 bases separating them. In DNA, the CDR3 is TGTGCCAGCAGCTTGTGGAGCCGAGCCAGCACAGATACGCAGTATTTT. Protein sequence: CASSLWSRASTDTQYF.

The chain carries TRBV28 and TRBJ1-5; 7 bases fit TRBD1. The V segment lost 4 bases and the J segment 1 base; nucleotides outside the gene matches: 10. CDR3 length: 17 amino acids. CDR1 and CDR2 from the germline V gene are MDHEN and SYDVKM. CDR3 DNA: TGTGCCAGCAGTTCTCCCTTCTCAGGGGGGAGCAATCAGCCCCAGCATTTT. Translating gives CASSSPFSGGSNQPQHF. Looking up the rest from reference TRBV28 and TRBJ1-5 gives the full variable domain: DVKVTQSSRYLVKRTGEKVFLECVQDMDHENMFWYRQDPGLGLRLIYFSYDVKMKEKGDIPEGYSVSREKKERFSLILESASTNQTSMYLCASSSPFSGGSNQPQHFGDGTRLSIL.

The chain carries TRBV20-1 and TRBJ1-6; tentatively, D is TRBD1 (6 bases). The V gene lost 3 bases and the J gene lost 10 bases, with 19 bases spanning the gap. The length of the CDR3 is 15 residues. The germline V gene has CDR1 DFQATT and CDR2 SNEGSKA (reference sequence). In DNA form, the CDR3 reads TGCAGTGCTAGTCTGGAAGGGTACAGGGTGTCACCCCTCCACTTT. It specifies CSASLEGYRVSPLHF.

J is TRBJ2-7 and V is TRBV18; 10 bases agree with TRBD2. This CDR3 region has 16 residues. J was trimmed by 3 bases and V by 0 bases; bases with no gene match: 5. CDR1 and CDR2 from the germline V gene are KGHSH and LQKENI. The CDR3 bases are TGTGCCAGCTCACCACCTAATAGCGGGAGGAGCTACGAGCAGTACTTC. This gives the protein CASSPPNSGRSYEQYF.